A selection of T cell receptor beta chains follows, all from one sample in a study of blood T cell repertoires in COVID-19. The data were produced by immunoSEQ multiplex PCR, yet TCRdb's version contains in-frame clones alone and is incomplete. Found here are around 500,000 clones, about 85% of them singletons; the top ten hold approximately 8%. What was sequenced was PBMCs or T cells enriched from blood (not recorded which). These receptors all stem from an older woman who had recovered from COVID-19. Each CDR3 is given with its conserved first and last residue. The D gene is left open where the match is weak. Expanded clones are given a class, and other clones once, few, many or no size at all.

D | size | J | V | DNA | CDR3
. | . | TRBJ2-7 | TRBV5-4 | TGTGCCAGCAGCGACCAGGGAACCTACGAGCAGTACTTC | CASSDQGTYEQYF
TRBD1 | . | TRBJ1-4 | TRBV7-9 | TGTGCCAGCAGCTTAGAGGGACAGGGCAGCTCAAAACTGTTTTTT | CASSLEGQGSSKLFF
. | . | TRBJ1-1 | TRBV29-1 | TGCAGCGTTGAAGGGGGGGACAACACTGAAGCTTTCTTT | CSVEGGDNTEAFF
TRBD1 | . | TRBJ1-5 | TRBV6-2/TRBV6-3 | TGTGCCAGCAGTGGGGGACAGTTCAATCAGCCCCAGCATTTT | CASSGGQFNQPQHF
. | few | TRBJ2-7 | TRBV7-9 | TGTGCCAGCAGCTCCCAGGTTAGAAACGAGCAGTACTTC | CASSSQVRNEQYF
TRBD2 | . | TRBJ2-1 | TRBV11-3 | TGTGCCAGCAGGCACGGGACTAGCGGTTTTTATGAGCAGTTCTTC | CASRHGTSGFYEQFF
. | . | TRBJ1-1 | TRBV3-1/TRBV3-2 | TGTGCCAGCAGCCCCTTAGGACAGATTGAAGCTTTCTTT | CASSPLGQIEAFF
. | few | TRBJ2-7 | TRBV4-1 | TGCGCCAGCAGCCAAGGGAGAGGGACACTCTCCTACGAGCAGTACTTC | CASSQGRGTLSYEQYF
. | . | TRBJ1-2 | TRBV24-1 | TGTGCCACCAGTGTAACGGGACTTAACTATGGCTACACCTTC | CATSVTGLNYGYTF
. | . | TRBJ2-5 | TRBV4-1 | TGCGCCAGCACCCCGACGGGTCAAGAGACCCAGTACTTC | CASTPTGQETQYF
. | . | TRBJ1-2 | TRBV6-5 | TGTGCCAGCACCGCGGGGAAGATCACAGACAGAGGCTACACCTTC | CASTAGKITDRGYTF
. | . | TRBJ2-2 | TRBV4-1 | TGCGCCAGCAGCCCTATGGTCGGGGGAACCGGGGAGCTGTTTTTT | CASSPMVGGTGELFF
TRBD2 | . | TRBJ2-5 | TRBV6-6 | TGTGCCAGCGGAGCGGGGGGGTTCGGGGAGACCCAGTACTTC | CASGAGGFGETQYF
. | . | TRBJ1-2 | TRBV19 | TGTGCCAGTAGGAGACAGGCCATTGGAGGCTACACCTTC | CASRRQAIGGYTF
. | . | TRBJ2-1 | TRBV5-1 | TGCGCCAGCAGCTTACCAGGGCCAACCTATGAGCAGTTCTTC | CASSLPGPTYEQFF
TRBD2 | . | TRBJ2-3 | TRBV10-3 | TGTGCCATCAGTGAGGGTCTAGCGGGGTCCACAGATACGCAGTATTTT | CAISEGLAGSTDTQYF
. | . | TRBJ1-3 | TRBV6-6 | TGTGCCAGCAGTTTTCCGGGACAAGGGGGAAACACCATATATTTT | CASSFPGQGGNTIYF
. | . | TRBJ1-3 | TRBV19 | TGTGCCAGTACCCGAGGGGGGGGGTTTGGAAACACCATATATTTT | CASTRGGGFGNTIYF
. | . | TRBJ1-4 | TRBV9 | TGTGCCAGCAGCCCCGGGGGGGGGCAGGTTGCAACTAATGAAAAACTGTTTTTT | CASSPGGGQVATNEKLFF
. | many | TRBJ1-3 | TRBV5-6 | TGTGCCAGCAGCCGAAGGACGGGGTATGGAAACACCATATATTTT | CASSRRTGYGNTIYF
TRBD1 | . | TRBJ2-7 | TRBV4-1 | TGCGCCAGCAGCCAAGACGCCGGGACAGCCTTCTACGAGCAGTACTTC | CASSQDAGTAFYEQYF
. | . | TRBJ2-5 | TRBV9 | TGTGCCAGCAGCGTAGCCGGGGAAGGCCAAGAGACCCAGTACTTC | CASSVAGEGQETQYF
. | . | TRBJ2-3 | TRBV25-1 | TGTGCCAGCGGTCAGGGGTTTGTTGCAGATACGCAGTATTTT | CASGQGFVADTQYF
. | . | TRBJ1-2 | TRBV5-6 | TGTGCCAGCAGCTTGCAAGCAACTGGCTACACCTTC | CASSLQATGYTF
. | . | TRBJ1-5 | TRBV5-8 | TGTGCCAGCAGCTTGAGGGGTGTTAGCAATCAGCCCCAGCATTTT | CASSLRGVSNQPQHF
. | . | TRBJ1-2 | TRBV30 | TGTGCCTGTGCCGGCGAGGGTGCTGGCTACACCTTC | CACAGEGAGYTF